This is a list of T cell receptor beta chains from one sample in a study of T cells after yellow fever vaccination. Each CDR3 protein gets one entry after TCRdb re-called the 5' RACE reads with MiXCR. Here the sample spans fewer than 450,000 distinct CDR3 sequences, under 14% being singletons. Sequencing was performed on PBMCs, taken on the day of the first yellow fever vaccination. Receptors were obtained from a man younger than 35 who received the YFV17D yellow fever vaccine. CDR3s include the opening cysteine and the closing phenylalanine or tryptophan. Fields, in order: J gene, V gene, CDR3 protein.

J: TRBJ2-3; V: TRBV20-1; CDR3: CSASRGMQYF
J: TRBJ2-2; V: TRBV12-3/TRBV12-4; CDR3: CASSLRGGSDGELFF
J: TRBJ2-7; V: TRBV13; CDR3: CASSLKGHSGRLSPYEQYF
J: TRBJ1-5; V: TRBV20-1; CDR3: CSARDSSNQPQHF
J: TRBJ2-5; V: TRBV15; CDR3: CATSLPGRGRETQYF
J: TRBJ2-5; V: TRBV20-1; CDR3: CSAFIPTGTGGETQYF
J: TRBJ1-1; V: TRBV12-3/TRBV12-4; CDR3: CASSLNRGNRAFF
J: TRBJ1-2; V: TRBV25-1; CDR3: CASSDDWFGYTF
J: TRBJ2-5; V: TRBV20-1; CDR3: CSARSGGGWETQYF
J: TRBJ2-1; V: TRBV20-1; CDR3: CSAPPVRQGAQNNEQFF
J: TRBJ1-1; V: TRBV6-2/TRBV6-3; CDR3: CASSYHGAVRTEAFF
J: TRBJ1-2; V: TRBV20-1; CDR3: CSARDHDRVGGYTF
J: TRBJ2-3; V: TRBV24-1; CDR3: CARDRGQDTQYF
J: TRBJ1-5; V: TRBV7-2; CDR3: CASSWTVSNQPQHF
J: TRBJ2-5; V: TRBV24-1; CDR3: CATSDSGKYQETQYF
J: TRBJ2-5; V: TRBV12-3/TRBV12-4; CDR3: CASSFNSAGQETQYF
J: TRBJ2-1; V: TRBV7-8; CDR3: CASSLLAPVGGGDNEQFF
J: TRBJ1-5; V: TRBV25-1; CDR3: CASSAGGDFNQPQHF
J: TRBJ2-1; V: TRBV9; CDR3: CASSAQGSPYNEQFF
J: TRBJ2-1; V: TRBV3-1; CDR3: CASSHYQDRGEQFF
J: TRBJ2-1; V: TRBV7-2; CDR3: CASSLSWGASYNEQFF
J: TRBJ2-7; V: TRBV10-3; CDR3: CAISESGGDYEQYF
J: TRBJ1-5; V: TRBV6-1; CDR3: CASSLKGFVGNQPQHF
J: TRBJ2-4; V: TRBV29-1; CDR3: CSVAGTLAKNIQYF
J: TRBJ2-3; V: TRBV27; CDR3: CAKPHRTSGETDTQYF
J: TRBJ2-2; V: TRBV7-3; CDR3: CASSPGQAAGELFF
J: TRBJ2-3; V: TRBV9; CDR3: CASSKSGDTQYF
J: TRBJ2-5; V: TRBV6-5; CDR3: CASSYSRKQETQYF
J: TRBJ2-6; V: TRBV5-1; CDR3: CASSLVSGDGANVLTF
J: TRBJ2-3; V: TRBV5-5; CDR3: CASSLGELWTDTQYF
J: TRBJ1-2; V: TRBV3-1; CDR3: CASSHSVANYGYTF
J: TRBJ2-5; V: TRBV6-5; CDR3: CASSYAGNLQETQYF
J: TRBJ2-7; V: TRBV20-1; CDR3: CSAIGQSYEQYF
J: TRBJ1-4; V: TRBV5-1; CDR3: CASSSGTVNEKLFF
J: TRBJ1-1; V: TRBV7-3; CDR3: CASSLAGGITEAFF
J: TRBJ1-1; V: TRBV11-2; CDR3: CASSFRVQSTEAFF
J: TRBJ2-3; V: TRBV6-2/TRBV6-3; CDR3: CASSYGQGRTDTQYF
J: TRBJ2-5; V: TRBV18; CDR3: CASSPLRGDQETQYF
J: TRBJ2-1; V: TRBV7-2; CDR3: CASSFSGAYSYNEQFF
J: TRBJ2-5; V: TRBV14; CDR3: CASSQARDRSRETQYF
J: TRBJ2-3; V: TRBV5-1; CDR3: CASSIMTGNTDTQYF
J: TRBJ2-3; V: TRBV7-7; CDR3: CASSLRAGGDTQYF
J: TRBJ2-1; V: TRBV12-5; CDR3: CASGLGGAYNEQFF
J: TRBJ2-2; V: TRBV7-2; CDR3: CASSLALRSGELFF
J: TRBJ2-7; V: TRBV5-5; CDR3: CASSLAASASSYEQYF
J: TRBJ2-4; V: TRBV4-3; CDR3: CASSRRTGDLLAKNIQYF
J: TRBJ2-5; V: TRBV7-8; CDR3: CASSSRGLEETQYF
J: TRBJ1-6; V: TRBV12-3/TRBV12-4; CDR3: CASRGSSYNSPLHF
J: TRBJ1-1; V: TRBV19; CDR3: CASSIFVGNTEAFF
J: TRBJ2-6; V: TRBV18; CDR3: CASSYRTTTVSGANVLTF
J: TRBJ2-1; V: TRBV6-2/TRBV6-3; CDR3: CASNYGGAHEQFF
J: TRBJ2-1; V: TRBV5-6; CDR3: CASSLAGLASSYNEQFF
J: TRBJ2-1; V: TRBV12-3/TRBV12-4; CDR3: CASSTPGGQNEQFF